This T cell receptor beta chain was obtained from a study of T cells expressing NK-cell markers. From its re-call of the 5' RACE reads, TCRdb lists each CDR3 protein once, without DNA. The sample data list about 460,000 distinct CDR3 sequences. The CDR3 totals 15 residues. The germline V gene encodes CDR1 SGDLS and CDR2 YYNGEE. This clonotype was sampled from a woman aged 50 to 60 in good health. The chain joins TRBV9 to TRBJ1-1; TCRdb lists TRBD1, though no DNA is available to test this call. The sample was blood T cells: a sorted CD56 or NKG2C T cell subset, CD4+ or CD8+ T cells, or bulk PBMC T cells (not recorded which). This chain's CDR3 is CASSGGGLMNTEAFF.